This passage covers 19 T cell receptor beta chains from one sample sequenced in a study of control samples from healthy donors and cancer patients. Libraries were prepared by immunoSEQ multiplex PCR; TCRdb keeps only in-frame clonotypes and omits some of them. The sample lists tens of thousands of clones, about 80% occurring once. The material sequenced was PBMCs. These receptors originate from a man aged 55 to 70 with head and neck cancer.

The chain employs TRBV6-6 and TRBJ1-1; D perhaps matches TRBD1 (6 bases). CDR1 and CDR2 from the germline V gene are MNHNY and SVGAGI (reference sequence). V was trimmed by 3 bases and J by 10 bases, leaving 18 bases between them. The CDR3 loop spans 14 amino acids. The CDR3 is CASSYISGAIGAFF. The CDR3 region has the DNA TGTGCCAGCAGTTATATTTCGGGGGCGATCGGAGCTTTCTTT.

For the CDR3, the DNA is TGTGCCAGCAGTCCCCGAGGTGGCGGGAGAGAAAATGAGCAGTTCTTC. Amino acid sequence: CASSPRGGGRENEQFF. The chain links TRBV27 to TRBJ2-1; 7 bases map to TRBD2. Germline assignment: CDR1 MNHEY and CDR2 SMNVEV (reference sequence). Germline trimming cut 5 bases from V and 7 bases from J; bases unmatched to any gene: 14. The CDR3 covers 16 residues.

The chain combines TRBV7-3 with TRBJ2-1; 7 bases map to TRBD2. The CDR3 has 15 amino acids. Germline V gives CDR1 SGHTA, CDR2 FQGTGA. J gave up 9 bases and V 5 bases, and 13 bases lay outside the gene matches. In DNA, the CDR3 is TGTGCCAGCAGCCCCGGCCCACCCTTAGCGGGTGAGCAGTTCTTC. Its translation: CASSPGPPLAGEQFF.

In nucleotides, the CDR3 is TGTGCCAGCAGCGCCCCTCTGGCGGGAGGGAGGGATACGCAGTATTTT. This codes for CASSAPLAGGRDTQYF. This chain joins TRBV9 and TRBJ2-3, with 9 nucleotides matching TRBD2. Trimming cost V 3 bases and J 6 bases; bases outside gene matches: 11. The CDR3 has 16 amino acids. Germline V CDR1 and CDR2: SGDLS, YYNGEE.

The V call is TRBV28, the J call TRBJ2-7; D tentatively fits TRBD1 or TRBD2 (5 bases each). The germline V gene encodes CDR1 MDHEN and CDR2 SYDVKM. The length of the CDR3 is 15 residues. With 2 bases removed from V and 2 bases from J, the gap between germline ends came to 13 bases. CDR3 protein: CASSLPQGEAYEQYF. For the CDR3, the DNA is TGTGCCAGCAGTTTACCCCAGGGAGAGGCCTACGAGCAGTACTTC.

This rearrangement joins TRBV13 to TRBJ1-3; D call uncertain. Germline values: CDR1 PRHDT, CDR2 FYEKMQ (reference sequence). V lost 4 bases and J lost 4, with 8 bases in between. The CDR3 consists of 13 residues. CDR3: CASSSRRGNTIYF. CDR3 nucleotides: TGTGCCAGCAGCTCCAGGCGGGGAAACACCATATATTTT. Variable domain in full (rest from reference TRBV13 and TRBJ1-3): AAGVIQSPRHLIKEKRETATLKCYPIPRHDTVYWYQQGPGQDPQFLISFYEKMQSDKGSIPDRFSAQQFSDYHSELNMSSLELGDSALYFCASSSRRGNTIYFGEGSWLTVV.

V and J are TRBV28 and TRBJ2-5; D is unresolved. Germline assignment: CDR1 MDHEN and CDR2 SYDVKM. This CDR3 comprises 16 residues. The V gene lost 3 bases and the J gene lost 5 bases, with 19 bases spanning the gap. The CDR3 is CASSFYYKALGETQYF. The CDR3 DNA reads TGTGCCAGCAGTTTCTATTATAAAGCCCTGGGTGAGACCCAGTACTTC. Together with reference TRBV28 and TRBJ2-5, the CDR3 gives the full variable domain: DVKVTQSSRYLVKRTGEKVFLECVQDMDHENMFWYRQDPGLGLRLIYFSYDVKMKEKGDIPEGYSVSREKKERFSLILESASTNQTSMYLCASSFYYKALGETQYFGPGTRLLVL.

This chain links TRBV7-2 with TRBJ1-1, with D hard to call. Trimming removed 1 base from V and 4 bases from J, with 13 bases in between. The germline V gene has CDR1 SGHTA and CDR2 FQGNSA. CDR3 length equals 15 residues. Here the CDR3 reads CASSLEGLPSTEAFF. The DNA for the CDR3 is TGTGCCAGCAGCTTAGAAGGCTTACCGAGCACTGAAGCTTTCTTT.

The V call is TRBV29-1, the J call TRBJ1-1; D possibly corresponds to TRBD1 (6 bases). Trimming shortened V by 8 bases and J by 0 bases, and 22 bases separated the two germline ends. CDR1 and CDR2 (germline): SQVTM, ANQGSEA. The CDR3 consists of 16 residues. The CDR3 reads CSQSDRPGVMNTEAFF. The CDR3, as DNA: TGCAGCCAATCCGACAGGCCGGGGGTTATGAACACTGAAGCTTTCTTT. Full variable domain (rest looked up from reference TRBV29-1 and TRBJ1-1): SAVISQKPSRDICQRGTSLTIQCQVDSQVTMMFWYRQQPGQSLTLIATANQGSEATYESGFVIDKFPISRPNLTFSTLTVSNMSPEDSSIYLCSQSDRPGVMNTEAFFGQGTRLTVV.

V is TRBV27 and J is TRBJ1-1; D is uncertain. Trimming took 3 bases from V and 1 from J, leaving 6 bases between them. Germline V gives CDR1 MNHEY, CDR2 SMNVEV (reference sequence). There are 13 residues in the CDR3. The CDR3 DNA follows: TGTGCCAGCAGTTTGAGGGAGAACACTGAAGCTTTCTTT. It codes for CASSLRENTEAFF.

V and J are TRBV7-9 and TRBJ1-1, with no clear D. Germline CDR1 and CDR2: SEHNR and FQNEAQ (reference sequence). The CDR3 consists of 15 residues. V lost 2 bases and J lost 0, with 10 bases in between. CDR3 coding DNA: TGTGCCAGCAGCTTATATCCAAACCTGAACACTGAAGCTTTCTTT. Translation gives CASSLYPNLNTEAFF.

V is TRBV24-1 and J is TRBJ2-1; no clear D gene. Germline CDR1 KGHDR, CDR2 SFDVKD. With 4 bases removed from V and 3 bases from J, the gap between germline ends came to 0 bases. The length of the CDR3 is 11 residues. The DNA for the CDR3 is TGTGCCACCAGTGACTACAATGAGCAGTTCTTC. This sequence encodes CATSDYNEQFF.

V and J are TRBV3-1 (or the pseudogene TRBV3-2) and TRBJ2-5; a weak D match, TRBD1 (5 bases). Trimming shortened V by 1 base and J by 4 bases, and 7 bases separated the two germline ends. Germline values: CDR1 LGHDT, CDR2 YNNKEL (reference sequence). CDR3 size: 13 residues. The CDR3 DNA follows: TGTGCCAGCAGCCAAGTGCAGGGAGAGACCCAGTACTTC. Its translation is CASSQVQGETQYF.

This clone was seen only once. The V gene is TRBV7-2, the J gene TRBJ2-4; D remains ambiguous. The V and J ends lost 1 base and 0 bases respectively, with 4 bases between them. CDR3 size: 14 residues. Germline loops: CDR1 SGHTA, CDR2 FQGNSA. The CDR3: CASSLGTAKNIQYF. The DNA for the CDR3 is TGTGCCAGCAGCTTAGGGACAGCCAAAAACATTCAGTACTTC.

This clone is deemed medium-sized (0.01 to 0.1%). This sample also contains other DNA sequences that code for the same CDR3. The V call is TRBV14, the J call TRBJ2-4; 7 nucleotides line up with TRBD1. The CDR3 has 14 amino acids. Germline CDR1 SGHDN, CDR2 FVKESK. V shed 4 bases, J shed 6 bases, and the junction held 6 bases outside the gene matches. Here the CDR3 reads CASSPGTASNIQYF. DNA of the CDR3: TGTGCCAGCAGCCCCGGGACAGCTTCAAACATTCAGTACTTC. Combining the CDR3 with reference TRBV14 and TRBJ2-4 gives the whole variable domain EAGVTQFPSHSVIEKGQTVTLRCDPISGHDNLYWYRRVMGKEIKFLLHFVKESKQDESGMPNNRFLAERTGGTYSTLKVQPAELEDSGVYFCASSPGTASNIQYFGAGTRLSVL.

V and J are TRBV19 and TRBJ1-5, with TRBD1 matching over 8 bases. The V gene end was trimmed by 2 bases and the J gene end by 6 bases; junction bases not matched to a gene: 6. The CDR3 covers 15 residues. Germline V gene sequence: CDR1 LNHDA, CDR2 SQIVND (reference sequence). CDR3 DNA: TGTGCCAGTAGTATACAGGGGGCTAGGAGTCAGCCCCAGCATTTT. Its protein is CASSIQGARSQPQHF.

This clone was found once. One end of the junction varies from germline; a read error may be responsible. The V call is TRBV5-1, the J call TRBJ1-2, with D perhaps matching TRBD1 (6 bases). This CDR3 has 15 amino acids. Germline V gives CDR1 SGHRS, CDR2 YFSETQ. The DNA for the CDR3 is TGCCCCAGCAGCTTCGGGGGGCCCGGGGGCGAAGGCTACACCTTC. This encodes CPSSFGGPGGEGYTF.

This chain joins TRBV18 and TRBJ1-2; D gene uncertain. Germline V CDR1 and CDR2: KGHSH, LQKENI. The CDR3 spans 13 residues. Deletions cut 3 bases from V and 6 bases from J, with 11 bases between. DNA for the CDR3: TGTGCCAGCTCACCCTCGGATATTCATGGCTACACCTTC. It codes for CASSPSDIHGYTF.

The CDR3 DNA reads as TGTGCCAGCAGCCCCCCGAGGCGCGATACGCAGTATTTT. Translating gives CASSPPRRDTQYF. The rearrangement links TRBV5-4 to TRBJ2-3; D remains unclear. The CDR3 is 13 residues long. V gave up 4 bases and J gave up 6 bases, with 12 bases separating them. Germline-derived CDR1 and CDR2 are SGHNT and YYREEE (reference sequence).